Below, 8 T cell receptor beta chains from the same sample are listed, as sequenced in a study of molecular identifiers for immune sequencing clone quantification. MiXCR, run by TCRdb on the PCR reads, gives a single entry per CDR3 protein. There are some 97,000 distinct CDR3 sequences in the sample; roughly a third occur only once, and approximately 3.8% lies in the top ten. The sequenced sample consisted of naive CD8+ T cells from blood, with Jurkat cell RNA spiked in. Specified subset: FACS-sorted CD8+CD4-CCR7+CD45RA+ naive T cells. All receptors come from a human donor in good health. Some libraries in this study had Jurkat cell RNA spiked in.

On this clonotype itself: A much larger clone differs from this one at a single base, so this may be a read error. The rearrangement links TRBV19 to TRBJ1-3; tentatively, D is TRBD1 (5 bases). This CDR3 has 13 amino acids. Per the germline V gene, CDR1 is LNHDA and CDR2 is SQIVND (reference sequence). The CDR3 nucleotides are TGTGCCACGGGACGGACCTCTGGAAACACCATGTATTTT. Translation: CATGRTSGNTMYF.

Details on this clonotype: A much larger clonotype is one base distant, so this may be a read error. The chain recombines TRBV29-1 with TRBJ2-5, with D perhaps TRBD2 (6 bases). The length of the CDR3 is 14 residues. Germline V CDR1 and CDR2: SQVTM, ANQGSEA. CDR3 loop: CSVEVTDYQETQNF. In nucleotides, the CDR3 is TGCAGCGTTGAAGTGACGGACTACCAAGAGACCCAGAACTTC.

On this clonotype itself: As the CDR3 is not closed by the conserved phenylalanine or tryptophan, this likely results from a read error. CDR3 protein: CASGSGQGATEAFY. In nucleotides, the CDR3 is TGTGCTAGTGGTTCCGGTCAGGGGGCAACTGAAGCTTTCTAT. The V and J genes are TRBV12-5 and TRBJ1-1; 8 nucleotides agree with TRBD1. CDR3 length: 14 amino acids. The J segment lost 5 bases and the V segment lost 4 bases, leaving 6 bases of the junction unmatched. CDR1 LGHNT and CDR2 FRNRAP come from the germline V gene.

In its sample, this clonotype was seen many times. This chain joins TRBV4-3 and TRBJ2-6; D remains ambiguous. V was pared by 2 bases and J by 0 bases, with 5 bases between. Looked up from germline, CDR1 is LGHNA and CDR2 is YSLEER. The CDR3 length is 15 residues. CDR3 protein: CASSQLGSGANVLTF. The DNA of the CDR3 is TGCGCCAGCAGCCAACTGGGCTCTGGGGCCAACGTCCTGACTTTC.

Only a few counts were recorded for this clonotype. The genes are TRBV13 and TRBJ2-7; 14 bases line up with TRBD2. The trim removed 5 bases at V and 4 bases at J, leaving 7 bases unmatched. The CDR3 runs to 16 residues. Germline values: CDR1 PRHDT, CDR2 FYEKMQ (reference sequence). This CDR3 reads CASSAGTSGRDYEQYF. Here the CDR3 DNA reads TGTGCCAGCAGCGCCGGGACTAGCGGGAGAGATTACGAGCAGTACTTC.

This clonotype was seen repeatedly, ten times or more. One junction end does not reproduce the germline sequence, and a read error may be involved. The CDR3, as DNA: TGTGCCAGCAGTTTTTCCGGGGAGCTGTTTTTT. Translation: CASSFSGELFF. The chain recombines TRBV5-1 with TRBJ2-2; D is undetermined. This CDR3 is 11 amino acids long. The germline gives CDR1 SGHRS, CDR2 YFSETQ.

In the case of this clonotype: Its ends do not fully match the called genes, so a read error is possible. The chain couples TRBV27 to TRBJ2-3, with unresolved D. Germline V CDR1 and CDR2: MNHEY, SMNVEV (reference sequence). This CDR3 spans 13 amino acids. The CDR3 nucleotides are TGTGCCAGCGGTTTGACTGGCCCAGATACGCAGTATTTT. Amino acids: CASGLTGPDTQYF.

This clonotype has only a few counts. The genes are TRBV7-2 and TRBJ1-5; no clear D. Germline V gene lookup returns CDR1 SGHTA and CDR2 FQGNSA. Trimming took off 2 bases at V and 7 bases at J, with 6 bases between the two ends. There are 12 residues in the CDR3. The CDR3 DNA reads as TGTACCAGCAGCTTACCCGGACAGCCCCAGCATTTT. This codes for CTSSLPGQPQHF.